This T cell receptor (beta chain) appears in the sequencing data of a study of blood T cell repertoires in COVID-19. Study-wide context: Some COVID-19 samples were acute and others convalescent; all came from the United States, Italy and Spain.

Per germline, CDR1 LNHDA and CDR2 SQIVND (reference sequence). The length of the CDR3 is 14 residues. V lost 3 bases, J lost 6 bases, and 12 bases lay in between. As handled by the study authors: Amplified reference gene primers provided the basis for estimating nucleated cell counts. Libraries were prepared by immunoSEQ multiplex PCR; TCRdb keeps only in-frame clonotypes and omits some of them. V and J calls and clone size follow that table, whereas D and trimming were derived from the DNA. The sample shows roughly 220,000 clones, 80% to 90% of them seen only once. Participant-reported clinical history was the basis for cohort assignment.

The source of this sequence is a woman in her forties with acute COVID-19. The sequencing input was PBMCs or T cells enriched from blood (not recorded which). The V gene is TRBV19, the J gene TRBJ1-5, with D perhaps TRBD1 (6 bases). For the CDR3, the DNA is TGTGCCAGTAGTATTGGTGACAGGATTCAGCCCCAGCATTTT. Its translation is CASSIGDRIQPQHF.